This T cell receptor (beta chain) was found in a study of control samples from healthy donors and cancer patients. This CDR3 has 16 amino acids. Germline lookup yields CDR1 SGHRS and CDR2 YFSETQ. V was clipped by 4 bases and J by 0 bases; unmatched bases: 7. TCRdb's table, derived via immunoSEQ multiplex PCR, lists solely in-frame clones and lacks some. The sample shows over 100,000 clones, 70% to 90% of them seen only once. Sequenced input: blood. The chain is built from TRBV5-1 and TRBJ2-1; 7 nucleotides line up with TRBD1. This TCR derives from a man aged 45-60 years in good health. This CDR3 reads CASSPARGSSYNEQFF. The CDR3 DNA sequence: TGCGCCAGCAGCCCGGCCAGGGGGAGCTCCTACAATGAGCAGTTCTTC.